This T cell receptor (beta chain) is drawn from a study of T cell responses to AZD1222 COVID-19 vaccine. Germline CDR1 is MDHEN and CDR2 is SYDVKM. CDR3 length equals 22 residues. V was cut by 5 bases and J by 0 bases, with 32 bases left in between. Data came from immunoSEQ multiplex PCR; TCRdb stores just in-frame clones and leaves some out. The sample yields fewer than 85,000 clones, roughly 91% seen once. This clone appeared a single time. The clonotype comes from an adult who received the MenACWY meningococcal vaccine as a control. This chain uses TRBV28 with TRBJ1-3; a weak D match, TRBD1 (6 bases). The sequenced sample was peripheral blood, obtained 28 days after the second dose of the MenACWY control vaccine. The CDR3 spells CASSGGPPQDKLGVNSGNTIYF. The CDR3 DNA reads TGTGCCAGCAGTGGGGGGCCTCCGCAAGACAAACTTGGGGTCAACTCTGGAAACACCATATATTTT.